This T cell receptor (beta chain) was sequenced during a study of blood T cell repertoires in COVID-19 (dated by TCRdb to 2020 to 2022). At the level of the whole study: Samples covering the acute and convalescent phases of COVID-19 were provided by collaborators in the United States, Italy and Spain. Subjects who had been exposed to COVID-19, were actively infected with it, or had recovered from it provided the deeply sampled blood TCRbeta repertoires that made up the dataset. Sample metadata almost always included a de-identified subject ID, COVID-19 status, age in years and sex. The samples were drawn from two sources: the first 160 participants of the ongoing ImmuneRACE study, and 1,200 or so subjects contributed by 6 global collaborators. The repertoires were released in a freely available public database meant as a resource for research on the immune response to SARS-CoV-2. Where available, HLA class I and class II types were taken from metadata supplied by the sample provider and were not determined by assay-based typing. The material from the prospective study consisted of cDNA or gDNA derived from T cells, B-cell-depleted T cells, or PBMCs.

On this clone: This clone's antigen is unknown. No clone much larger than this one lies a single base away; base qualities are absent.

Beyond this particular receptor, the publication reports: How much clinical and demographic metadata was included differed by source and by participant, and the metadata was provided uncurated.

In Seattle, one collaborating source enrolled patients while the infection was active and tracked those patients longitudinally over the course of disease. Whole blood was collected in K2EDTA tubes by collaborating institutions according to the institutions' own protocols. For TCRbeta analysis, collaborators shipped samples in one of three forms: frozen whole blood, isolated PBMCs, or DNA extracted from either of those sample types. TCRbeta CDR3 regions were amplified from genomic DNA using the immunoSEQ Assay, a bias-controlled multiplex PCR. Concerning the study's data processing: The number of nucleated cells in each sample was estimated by amplification of reference gene primers within the assay. To quantify the absolute abundance of each unique TCRbeta CDR3 rearrangement, sequence reads were collapsed and filtered. For each sample, productive Simpson clonality was calculated by taking the square root of Simpson's diversity index across productive rearrangements. TCRdb took over this immuneACCESS table, retaining in-frame rearrangements with V and J assigned. Such tables are incomplete; in checked studies, under half of the missing clones stem from an unresolved V gene, and the remainder is unexplained. The V and J calls and clone size come from that table; D and trimming were worked out from the DNA. This sample is represented by over 250,000 clones; 86% of them were singletons. The ten largest make up about 12% of the sample.

The germline ends are 7 bases apart after V is trimmed by 5 bases and J by 2 bases. The cysteine opens and the phenylalanine closes a CDR3 of 12 amino acids. The kept DNA is CDR3 alone, 36 bases in frame from the first base. Recombination joined TRBV12-3 or TRBV12-4 with TRBJ2-7; the D gene is perhaps TRBD2, from 6 matching bases. The sequenced material came from peripheral blood. The sequence was collected from a woman in her 70s with COVID-19, enrolled during active disease. The sequenced DNA: TGTGCCAGCAGTACTAGCCCCTACGAGCAGTACTTC. Its coded protein is CASSTSPYEQYF.